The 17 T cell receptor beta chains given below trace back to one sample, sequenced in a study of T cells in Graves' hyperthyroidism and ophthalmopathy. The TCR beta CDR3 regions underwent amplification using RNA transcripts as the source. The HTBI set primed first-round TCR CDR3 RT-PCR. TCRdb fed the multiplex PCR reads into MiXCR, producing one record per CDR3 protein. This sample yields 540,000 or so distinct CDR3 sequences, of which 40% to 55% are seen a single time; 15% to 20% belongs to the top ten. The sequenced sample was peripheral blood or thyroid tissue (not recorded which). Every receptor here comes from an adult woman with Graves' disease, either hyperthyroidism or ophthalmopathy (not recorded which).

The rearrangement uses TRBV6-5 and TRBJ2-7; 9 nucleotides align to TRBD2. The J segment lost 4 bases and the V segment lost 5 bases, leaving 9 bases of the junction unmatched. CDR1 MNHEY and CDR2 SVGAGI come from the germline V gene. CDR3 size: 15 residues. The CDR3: CASSPVAGAVYEQYF. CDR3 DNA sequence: TGTGCCAGCAGTCCCGTAGCGGGAGCAGTTTACGAGCAGTACTTC.

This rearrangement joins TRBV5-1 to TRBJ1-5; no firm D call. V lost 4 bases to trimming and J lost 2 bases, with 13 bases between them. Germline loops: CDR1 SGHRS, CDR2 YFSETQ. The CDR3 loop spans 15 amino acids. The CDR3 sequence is CASSPEGDGNQPQHF. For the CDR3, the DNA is TGCGCCAGCAGCCCGGAGGGTGACGGCAATCAGCCCCAGCATTTT.

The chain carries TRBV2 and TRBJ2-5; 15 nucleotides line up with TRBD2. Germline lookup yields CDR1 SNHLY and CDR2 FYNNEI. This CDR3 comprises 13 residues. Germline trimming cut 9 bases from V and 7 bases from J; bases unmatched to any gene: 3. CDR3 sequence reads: CASRTSGRGTQYF. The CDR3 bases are TGTGCCAGTAGGACTAGCGGGAGGGGGACCCAGTACTTC.

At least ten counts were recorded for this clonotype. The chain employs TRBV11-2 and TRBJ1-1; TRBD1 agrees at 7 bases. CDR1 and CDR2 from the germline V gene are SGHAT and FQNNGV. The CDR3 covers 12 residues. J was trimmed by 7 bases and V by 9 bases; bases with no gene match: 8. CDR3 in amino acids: CASSDRAVEAFF. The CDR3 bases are TGTGCCAGTTCCGACAGGGCAGTTGAAGCTTTCTTT. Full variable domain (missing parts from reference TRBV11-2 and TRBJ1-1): EAGVAQSPRYKIIEKRQSVAFWCNPISGHATLYWYQQILGQGPKLLIQFQNNGVVDDSQLPKDRFSAERLKGVDSTLKIQPAKLEDSAVYLCASSDRAVEAFFGQGTRLTVV.

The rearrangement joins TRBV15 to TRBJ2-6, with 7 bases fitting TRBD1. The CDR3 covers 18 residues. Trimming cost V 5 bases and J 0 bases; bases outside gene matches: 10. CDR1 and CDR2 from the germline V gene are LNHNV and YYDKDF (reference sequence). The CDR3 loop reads CATSSRVAGGSGANVLTF. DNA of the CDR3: TGTGCCACCAGCTCGCGAGTGGCAGGGGGCTCTGGGGCCAACGTCCTGACTTTC.

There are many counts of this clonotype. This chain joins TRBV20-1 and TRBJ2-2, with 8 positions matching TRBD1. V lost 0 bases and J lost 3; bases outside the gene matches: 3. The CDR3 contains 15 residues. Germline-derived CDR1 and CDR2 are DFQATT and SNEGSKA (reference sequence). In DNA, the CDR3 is TGCAGTGCTAGAGATCTACAGGGGGACACCGGGGAGCTGTTTTTT. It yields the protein CSARDLQGDTGELFF.

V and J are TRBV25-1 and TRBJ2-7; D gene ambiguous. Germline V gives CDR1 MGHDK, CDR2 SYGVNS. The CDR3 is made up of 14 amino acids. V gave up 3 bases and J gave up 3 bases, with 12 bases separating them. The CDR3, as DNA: TGTGCCAGCAGTGACCCGGCACACGTCTACGAGCAGTACTTC. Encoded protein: CASSDPAHVYEQYF.

The CDR3 bases are TGTGCCAGCAGCTTAGGGTTCCCAGGGAAGCTCGACGAGCAGTACTTC. Amino acid sequence: CASSLGFPGKLDEQYF. The rearrangement uses TRBV7-9 and TRBJ2-7; D perhaps matches TRBD1 (5 bases). In germline, CDR1 is SEHNR, CDR2 FQNEAQ (reference sequence). CDR3 size: 16 residues. Between the trimmed V and J ends, which lost 1 base and 5 bases, there was a span of 18 bases.

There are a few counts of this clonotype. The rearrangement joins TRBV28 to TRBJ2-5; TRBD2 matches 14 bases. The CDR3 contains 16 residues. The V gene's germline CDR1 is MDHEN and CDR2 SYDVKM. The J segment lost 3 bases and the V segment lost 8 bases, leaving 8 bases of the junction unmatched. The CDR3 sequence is CASAVGLAGGEETQYF. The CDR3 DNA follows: TGTGCCAGCGCGGTCGGACTAGCGGGAGGAGAAGAGACCCAGTACTTC.

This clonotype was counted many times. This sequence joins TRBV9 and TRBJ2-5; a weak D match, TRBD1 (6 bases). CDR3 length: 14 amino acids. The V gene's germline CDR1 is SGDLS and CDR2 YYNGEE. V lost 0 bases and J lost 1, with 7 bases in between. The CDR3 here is CASSVGDIQETQYF. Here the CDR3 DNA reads TGTGCCAGCAGCGTAGGGGACATCCAAGAGACCCAGTACTTC.

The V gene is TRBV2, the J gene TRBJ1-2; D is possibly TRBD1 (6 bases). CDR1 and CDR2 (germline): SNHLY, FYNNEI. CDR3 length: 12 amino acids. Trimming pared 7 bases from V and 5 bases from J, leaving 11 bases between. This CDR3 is CASKRTGYGYTF. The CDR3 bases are TGTGCCAGCAAGAGAACAGGGTATGGCTACACCTTC.

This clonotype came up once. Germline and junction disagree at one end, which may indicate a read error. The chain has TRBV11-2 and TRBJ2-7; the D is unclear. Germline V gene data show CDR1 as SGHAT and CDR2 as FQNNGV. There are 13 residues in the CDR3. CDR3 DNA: TGTGCCTGCAGAGGCGAAAGCTCCTACGAGCAGTACTTC. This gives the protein CACRGESSYEQYF.

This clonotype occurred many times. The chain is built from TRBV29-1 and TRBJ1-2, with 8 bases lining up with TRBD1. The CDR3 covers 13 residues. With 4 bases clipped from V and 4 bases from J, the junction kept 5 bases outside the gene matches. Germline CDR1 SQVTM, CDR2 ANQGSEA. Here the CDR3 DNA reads TGCAGCGTTGGGGGACAGGCGGCCTATGGCTACACCTTC. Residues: CSVGGQAAYGYTF.

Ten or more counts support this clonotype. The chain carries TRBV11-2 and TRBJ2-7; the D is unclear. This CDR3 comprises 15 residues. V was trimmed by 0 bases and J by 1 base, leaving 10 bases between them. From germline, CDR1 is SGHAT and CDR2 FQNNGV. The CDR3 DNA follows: TGTGCCAGCAGCTTAGAGGCCAGGAGATCCTACGAGCAGTACTTC. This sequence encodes CASSLEARRSYEQYF. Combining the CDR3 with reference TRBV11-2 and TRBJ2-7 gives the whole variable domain EAGVAQSPRYKIIEKRQSVAFWCNPISGHATLYWYQQILGQGPKLLIQFQNNGVVDDSQLPKDRFSAERLKGVDSTLKIQPAKLEDSAVYLCASSLEARRSYEQYFGPGTRLTVT.

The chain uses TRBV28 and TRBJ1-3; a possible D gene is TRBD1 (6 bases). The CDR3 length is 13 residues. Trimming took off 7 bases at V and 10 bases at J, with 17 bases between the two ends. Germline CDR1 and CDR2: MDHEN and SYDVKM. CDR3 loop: CASTQNRDRTIYF. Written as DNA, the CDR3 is TGTGCCAGCACTCAAAACAGGGACCGTACCATATATTTT. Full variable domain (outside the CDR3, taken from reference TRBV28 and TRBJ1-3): DVKVTQSSRYLVKRTGEKVFLECVQDMDHENMFWYRQDPGLGLRLIYFSYDVKMKEKGDIPEGYSVSREKKERFSLILESASTNQTSMYLCASTQNRDRTIYFGEGSWLTVV.

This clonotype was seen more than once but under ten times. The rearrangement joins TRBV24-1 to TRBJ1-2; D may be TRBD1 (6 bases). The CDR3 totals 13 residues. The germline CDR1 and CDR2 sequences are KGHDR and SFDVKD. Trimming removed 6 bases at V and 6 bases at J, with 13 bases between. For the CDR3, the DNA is TGTGCCACCAGTACTACAGGGAAGAATGGCTACACCTTC. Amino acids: CATSTTGKNGYTF.

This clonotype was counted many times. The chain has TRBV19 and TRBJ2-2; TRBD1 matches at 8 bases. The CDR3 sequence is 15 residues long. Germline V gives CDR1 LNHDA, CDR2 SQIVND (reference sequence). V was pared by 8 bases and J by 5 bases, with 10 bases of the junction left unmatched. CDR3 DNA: TGTGCCAGTGCGCGCAGGGGGCGCGGGACCGGGGAGCTGTTTTTT. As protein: CASARRGRGTGELFF.